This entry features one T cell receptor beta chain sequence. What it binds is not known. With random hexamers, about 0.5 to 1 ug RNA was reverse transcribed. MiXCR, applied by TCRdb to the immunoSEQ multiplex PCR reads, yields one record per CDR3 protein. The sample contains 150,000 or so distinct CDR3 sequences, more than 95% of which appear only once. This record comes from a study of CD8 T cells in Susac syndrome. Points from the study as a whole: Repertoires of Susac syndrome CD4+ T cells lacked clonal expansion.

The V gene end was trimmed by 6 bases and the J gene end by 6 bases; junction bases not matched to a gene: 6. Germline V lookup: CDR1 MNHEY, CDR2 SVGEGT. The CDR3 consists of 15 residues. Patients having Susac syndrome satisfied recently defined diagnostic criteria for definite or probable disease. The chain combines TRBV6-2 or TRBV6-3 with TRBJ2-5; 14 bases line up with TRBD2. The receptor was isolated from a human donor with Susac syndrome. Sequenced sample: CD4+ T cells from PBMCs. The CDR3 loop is CASSGGTSGGQTQYF. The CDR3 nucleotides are TGTGCCAGCAGCGGAGGGACTAGCGGGGGTCAGACCCAGTACTTC.